These 27 T cell receptor beta chains were all obtained from the same sample, sequenced in a study of shared clonotypes between healthy human individuals (dated by TCRdb to between 2020 and 2021). Receptors were amplified or captured by the immunoSEQ multiplex PCR assay. TCRdb re-hosts the immuneACCESS table, in-frame sequences only. Its copies lack some clones; in the studies checked, an unresolved V gene accounts for under half of them, and the cause for the rest is not known. The sample table records roughly 2.2 million clones; roughly 92% of these occur just once. 0.37% of the sample lies in the top ten. The sequencing sample was made of naive CD4+ T cells from PBMCs. Taken with the paper, the label for cell subset or site translates to: CD45RA+ positively selected. Source of these receptors: a man between 18 and 29 years old in good health. Some clones in this sample may be carry-over from other donors' samples.

The chain has TRBV19 and TRBJ2-7; 8 nucleotides line up with TRBD1. The CDR3 has 14 residues. CDR1 LNHDA and CDR2 SQIVND come from the germline V gene (reference sequence). Germline trimming cut 4 bases from V and 3 bases from J; bases unmatched to any gene: 5. The CDR3 region is CASSSRTGSYEQYF. CDR3 nucleotides: TGTGCCAGTAGTAGTAGGACAGGGAGCTACGAGCAGTACTTC.

V usage is TRBV19 and J usage is TRBJ2-7, with D possibly being TRBD1 (6 bases). The CDR3 contains 14 residues. V gave up 5 bases and J gave up 7 bases, with 18 bases separating them. Germline V gene lookup returns CDR1 LNHDA and CDR2 SQIVND (reference sequence). CDR3 amino acids: CASSVAGATEEQYF. DNA for the CDR3: TGTGCCAGTAGTGTGGCAGGGGCCACTGAGGAGCAGTACTTC.

CDR3 sequence: CASSSGALNTEAFF. The DNA of the CDR3 is TGTGCCAGCAGTTCAGGGGCGCTGAACACTGAAGCTTTCTTT. The chain carries TRBV6-1 and TRBJ1-1, with D possibly matching TRBD1 (6 bases). This CDR3 is 14 amino acids long. Trimming took off 5 bases at V and 0 bases at J, with 10 bases between the two ends. Germline V gene data show CDR1 as MNHNS and CDR2 as SASEGT.

The chain has TRBV28 and TRBJ2-7, with 8 bases lining up with TRBD2. The CDR3 spans 18 residues. Germline trimming cut 7 bases from V and 3 bases from J; bases unmatched to any gene: 20. The germline V gene encodes CDR1 MDHEN and CDR2 SYDVKM. CDR3 nucleotide sequence: TGTGCCAGCACCCCACGAGGGTTCTCGGGAGGGGAGAACTACGAGCAGTACTTC. This gives the protein CASTPRGFSGGENYEQYF.

The genes are TRBV5-1 and TRBJ1-4, with TRBD1 as a possible D gene (5 bases). The CDR3 is 16 residues long. Trimming pared 3 bases from V and 2 bases from J, leaving 14 bases between. The germline gives CDR1 SGHRS, CDR2 YFSETQ. The CDR3 protein is CASSSQPGATNEKLFF. CDR3 coding DNA: TGCGCCAGCAGCTCCCAGCCCGGGGCTACTAATGAAAAACTGTTTTTT.

This sequence joins TRBV10-1 and TRBJ1-1, with a tentative D call TRBD1 (6 bases). The germline CDR1 and CDR2 sequences are WNHNN and SYGVQD (reference sequence). V lost 7 bases and J 3 bases, leaving 21 bases between the germline ends. The CDR3 totals 16 residues. This chain's CDR3 is CASNPNGGDVDTEAFF. In DNA form, the CDR3 reads TGCGCCAGCAATCCGAACGGGGGCGACGTGGACACTGAAGCTTTCTTT.

This chain connects TRBV2 to TRBJ1-6; no reliable D call. This CDR3 region has 17 residues. Trimming removed 3 bases at V and 4 bases at J, with 16 bases between. Per germline, CDR1 SNHLY and CDR2 FYNNEI. The CDR3 DNA is TGTGCCAGCAGTGACAGGTGGGGAGGGAGGTATAATTCACCCCTCCACTTT. This gives the protein CASSDRWGGRYNSPLHF.

In regard to this clone: Other nucleotide sequences from this sample produce the same CDR3. The chain combines TRBV5-1 with TRBJ2-7; TRBD1 matches at 8 bases. There are 13 residues in the CDR3. V lost 4 bases to trimming and J lost 5 bases; unmatched junction nucleotides: 5. From germline, CDR1 is SGHRS and CDR2 YFSETQ. The CDR3 DNA is TGCGCCAGCAGCGCGACAGGGGTGCACGAGCAGTACTTC. This encodes CASSATGVHEQYF.

The chain has TRBV6-5 and TRBJ1-1; tentatively, D is TRBD1 (5 bases). Trimming pared 6 bases from V and 1 base from J, leaving 12 bases between. There are 14 residues in the CDR3. The germline CDR1 and CDR2 sequences are MNHEY and SVGAGI. The CDR3: CASRGWGRNTEAFF. Written as DNA, the CDR3 is TGTGCCAGCAGGGGGTGGGGGAGGAACACTGAAGCTTTCTTT.

With regard to this clone: Other nucleotide sequences from this sample produce the same CDR3. The V and J genes are TRBV27 and TRBJ2-5, with TRBD2 identical over 7 bases. The J segment lost 4 bases and the V segment lost 6 bases, leaving 2 bases of the junction unmatched. The CDR3 totals 12 residues. Germline V gene data show CDR1 as MNHEY and CDR2 as SMNVEV (reference sequence). The CDR3 region has the DNA TGTGCCAGCAGGACGGGGGGAGAGACCCAGTACTTC. Encoded protein: CASRTGGETQYF.

The chain employs TRBV28 and TRBJ2-3, with D tentatively TRBD1 (6 bases). Germline lookup yields CDR1 MDHEN and CDR2 SYDVKM. V was clipped by 4 bases and J by 0 bases, with 14 bases between them. The CDR3 is made up of 16 amino acids. DNA of the CDR3: TGTGCCAGCAGTTCCTCCAGGGGATCGAGCACAGATACGCAGTATTTT. Its translation is CASSSSRGSSTDTQYF.

This clone was detected a few times. The identical CDR3 is also encoded by other nucleotide sequences in the sample. The chain links TRBV5-1 to TRBJ2-5; no firm D call. Germline loops: CDR1 SGHRS, CDR2 YFSETQ. The ends were cut back, 2 bases at V and 4 bases at J, with 3 bases in the middle. CDR3 length: 11 residues. The CDR3 is CASSFRETQYF. The CDR3 DNA reads as TGCGCCAGCAGCTTTAGAGAGACCCAGTACTTC. Complete variable domain (other parts from reference TRBV5-1 and TRBJ2-5): KAGVTQTPRYLIKTRGQQVTLSCSPISGHRSVSWYQQTPGQGLQFLFEYFSETQRNKGNFPGRFSGRQFSNSRSEMNVSTLELGDSALYLCASSFRETQYFGPGTRLLVL.

This chain links TRBV9 with TRBJ1-1; perhaps TRBD1 as D (5 bases). Trimming left V 5 bases short and J 11 bases short, with 22 bases between. Germline V gives CDR1 SGDLS, CDR2 YYNGEE. The CDR3 has 14 residues. The CDR3 reads CASSVTQGRRGAFF. The DNA for the CDR3 is TGTGCCAGCAGTGTTACGCAGGGTAGACGGGGGGCTTTCTTT.

This clone was seen once. The chain recombines TRBV28 with TRBJ2-7; 11 nucleotides align to TRBD2. V was clipped by 3 bases and J by 2 bases; unmatched bases: 9. CDR1 is MDHEN, CDR2 SYDVKM, per germline. The CDR3 is 17 amino acids. The CDR3: CASSFLALAGGTYEQYF. The CDR3 coding sequence is TGTGCCAGCAGTTTCTTGGCCCTAGCGGGAGGAACCTACGAGCAGTACTTC.

The J gene is TRBJ2-1, the V gene TRBV9, with D unclear. The CDR3 extends over 13 amino acids. V shed 1 base and J shed 9 bases, with 11 bases lying between them. Looked up from germline, CDR1 is SGDLS and CDR2 is YYNGEE. The CDR3 nucleotides read TGTGCCAGCAGCGTAACCAAGGAGTCTGAGCAGTTCTTC. It encodes CASSVTKESEQFF.

This clone was picked up a small number of times. The chain carries TRBV6-1 and TRBJ1-2; TRBD1 might be the D (5 bases). V was clipped by 8 bases and J by 5 bases, with 15 bases between them. Germline assignment: CDR1 MNHNS and CDR2 SASEGT. The CDR3 loop spans 13 amino acids. The CDR3 is CASGTGVRYGYTF. Written as DNA, the CDR3 is TGTGCCAGCGGAACAGGTGTCCGGTATGGCTACACCTTC.

This rearrangement joins TRBV7-3 to TRBJ1-1, with D tentatively TRBD1 (5 bases). The germline CDR1 and CDR2 sequences are SGHTA and FQGTGA. The CDR3 contains 13 residues. The V end was cut by 1 base, the J end by 11 bases, with 14 bases between. Here the CDR3 DNA reads TGTGCCAGCAGCTTAAGGGACCTTCAGCGGGCTTTCTTT. Translation gives CASSLRDLQRAFF.

The chain is built from TRBV7-9 and TRBJ2-5, with 9 bases matching TRBD1. The CDR3 has 16 residues. Germline CDR1 is SEHNR and CDR2 is FQNEAQ (reference sequence). The J segment lost 4 bases and the V segment lost 6 bases, leaving 12 bases of the junction unmatched. The CDR3 DNA is TGTGCCAGCAGTCCAGCAAGGACAGGGGAAGGAGAGACCCAGTACTTC. Its translation: CASSPARTGEGETQYF.

This clone was observed a single time. This sequence joins TRBV13 and TRBJ1-1; D is ambiguous. V was clipped by 3 bases and J by 8 bases, with 7 bases between them. The CDR3 covers 11 residues. Germline V gene sequence: CDR1 PRHDT, CDR2 FYEKMQ (reference sequence). CDR3 nucleotides: TGTGCCAGCAGCTTCCGGGCCGAAGCTTTCTTT. Translation gives CASSFRAEAFF.

The V gene is TRBV15, the J gene TRBJ2-1, with 8 bases fitting TRBD2. Germline V lookup: CDR1 LNHNV, CDR2 YYDKDF (reference sequence). The ends lost 2 bases at V and 4 bases at J; junction bases unmatched: 10. The CDR3 contains 17 residues. The CDR3 is CATSRRPGTSVYNEQFF. The CDR3 coding sequence is TGTGCCACCAGCAGACGCCCCGGGACTAGTGTATACAATGAGCAGTTCTTC.

This chain links TRBV10-3 with TRBJ1-5, with a weak D call TRBD1 (5 bases). V was clipped by 0 bases and J by 5 bases, with 11 bases between them. Germline lookup yields CDR1 ENHRY and CDR2 SYGVKD. This CDR3 region has 15 residues. CDR3 nucleotides: TGTGCCATCAGTGAGTCTGCGGGGACGGATCAGCCCCAGCATTTT. It codes for CAISESAGTDQPQHF.

The V and J genes are TRBV28 and TRBJ2-2, with D unclear. V was clipped by 10 bases and J by 1 base, with 13 bases between them. The CDR3 totals 14 residues. Per the germline V gene, CDR1 is MDHEN and CDR2 is SYDVKM. CDR3 in DNA: TGTGCCATCGAGGACGGCGGGAACACCGGGGAGCTGTTTTTT. The encoded protein is CAIEDGGNTGELFF.

The V gene is TRBV11-2, the J gene TRBJ1-3; no clear D. The CDR3 runs 15 residues. Germline CDR1 and CDR2: SGHAT and FQNNGV. V was trimmed by 0 bases and J by 4 bases, leaving 10 bases between them. The CDR3 nucleotides are TGTGCCAGCAGCTTAGATGGAGTTTCGGGAAACACCATATATTTT. Translated, it gives CASSLDGVSGNTIYF.

This chain uses TRBV7-2 with TRBJ1-3; D not resolved. The V end was cut by 4 bases, the J end by 4 bases, with 11 bases between. CDR3 size: 14 residues. CDR1 and CDR2 (germline): SGHTA, FQGNSA. The CDR3, as DNA: TGTGCCAGCAGCTACTCATTCGGGGGAAACACCATATATTTT. It specifies CASSYSFGGNTIYF.

The chain couples TRBV5-4 to TRBJ2-5; 9 positions agree with TRBD2. The germline V gene has CDR1 SGHNT and CDR2 YYREEE (reference sequence). There are 15 residues in the CDR3. Unmatched junction bases numbered 12, after V lost 7 bases and J lost 5 bases. CDR3 bases: TGTGCCAGCCAGCCGGCCAGCGGGAGGTCCGAGACCCAGTACTTC. It is translated as CASQPASGRSETQYF.

This chain connects TRBV7-9 to TRBJ2-7; D not certain. Germline values: CDR1 SEHNR, CDR2 FQNEAQ (reference sequence). There are 15 residues in the CDR3. Trimming pared 5 bases from V and 2 bases from J, leaving 16 bases between. CDR3 in amino acids: CASSRSGSYPYEQYF. CDR3 in DNA: TGTGCCAGCAGCCGTTCCGGGTCTTACCCCTACGAGCAGTACTTC.

The rearrangement uses TRBV7-9 and TRBJ2-3; D remains unclear. This CDR3 region has 12 residues. CDR1 is SEHNR and CDR2 is FQNEAQ in the germline V gene (reference sequence). Trimming left V 3 bases short and J 5 bases short, with 6 bases between. As DNA, the CDR3 is TGTGCCAGCAGCTTTGGGTTAGATACGCAGTATTTT. Translated, it gives CASSFGLDTQYF.